This entry is about one TCR beta chain. Its antigen is currently unknown. This sample was included in a study of cytomegalovirus exposure and HLA in healthy donors. Study-wide background: As released early, the data held approximately 80 million unique TCRs from HLA-typed donors. Assignment to the Caucasian-associated ancestry cluster applied to 81% of the approximately 420 genotyped donors. Study-level findings and limits: Apparent HLA restriction characterized most CMV-associated TCR beta chains in a later analysis. There was a cluster of highly shared sequence variants that was likely a sequencing artifact.

V shed 8 bases and J shed 4 bases, with 9 bases lying between them. The germline gives CDR1 MNHEY, CDR2 SVGAGI. This CDR3 contains 11 residues. PCR used 60 Vbeta primers and 13 Jbeta primers. Data came from immunoSEQ multiplex PCR; TCRdb stores just in-frame clones and leaves some out. The sample has about 94,000 clones; about 80% are singletons. The TCR originated in a man in his forties in good health and CMV-seropositive. The sample comprised PBMCs. The V and J genes are TRBV6-5 and TRBJ2-7, with D possibly TRBD1 on 5 matching bases. CDR3 sequence: CASQKGYEQYF. The DNA of the CDR3 is TGTGCCAGCCAAAAGGGGTACGAGCAGTACTTC.